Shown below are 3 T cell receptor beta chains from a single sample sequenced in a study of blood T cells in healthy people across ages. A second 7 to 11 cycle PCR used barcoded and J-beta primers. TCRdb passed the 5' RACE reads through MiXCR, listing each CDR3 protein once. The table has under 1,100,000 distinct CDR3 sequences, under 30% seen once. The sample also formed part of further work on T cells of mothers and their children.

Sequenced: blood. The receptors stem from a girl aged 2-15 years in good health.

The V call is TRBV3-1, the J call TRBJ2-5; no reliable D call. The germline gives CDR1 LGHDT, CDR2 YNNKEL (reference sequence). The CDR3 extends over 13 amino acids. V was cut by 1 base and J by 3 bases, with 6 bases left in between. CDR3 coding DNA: TGTGCCAGCAGCCAAGGCATCAAAGAGACCCAGTACTTC. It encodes CASSQGIKETQYF.

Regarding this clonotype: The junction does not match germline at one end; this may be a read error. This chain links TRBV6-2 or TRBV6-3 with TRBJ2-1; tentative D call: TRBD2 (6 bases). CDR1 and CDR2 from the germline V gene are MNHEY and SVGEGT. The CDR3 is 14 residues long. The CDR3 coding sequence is TGTGCCAGCGGTTACGCGACTAGTTCCCATGAGCAGTTCTTC. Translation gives CASGYATSSHEQFF.

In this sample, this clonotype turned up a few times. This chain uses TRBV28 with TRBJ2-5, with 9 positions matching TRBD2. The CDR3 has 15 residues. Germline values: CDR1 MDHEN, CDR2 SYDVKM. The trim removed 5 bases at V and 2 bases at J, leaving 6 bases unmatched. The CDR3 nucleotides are TGTGCCAGCAGTCCTCCGACTAGCGGACAAGAGACCCAGTACTTC. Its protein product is CASSPPTSGQETQYF. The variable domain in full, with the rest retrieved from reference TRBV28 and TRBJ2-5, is DVKVTQSSRYLVKRTGEKVFLECVQDMDHENMFWYRQDPGLGLRLIYFSYDVKMKEKGDIPEGYSVSREKKERFSLILESASTNQTSMYLCASSPPTSGQETQYFGPGTRLLVL.